What follows are 24 T cell receptor beta chains derived from one specimen sequenced in a study of blood T cell repertoires in COVID-19. Assay used: immunoSEQ multiplex PCR; TCRdb lists only in-frame clones, some missing. The sample lists 110,000 to 150,000 clones; approximately 84% were seen once. Material for sequencing was PBMCs or T cells enriched from blood (not recorded which). The receptors stem from a man between 35 and 55 years old with acute COVID-19.

CDR3 nucleotide sequence: TGTGCCAGCAGCTTAAGGGGTAATGAAGCTTTCTTT. It translates to CASSLRGNEAFF. The chain joins TRBV5-7 to TRBJ1-1; possible D gene TRBD1, 5 bases. TRBV5-7 is identified as an open reading frame with a role that is uncertain. Trimming shortened V by 2 bases and J by 7 bases, and 9 bases separated the two germline ends. The CDR3 has 12 amino acids.

The chain is built from TRBV19 and TRBJ1-6; D is uncertain. V lost 5 bases and J 0 bases, leaving 5 bases between the germline ends. CDR3 length: 14 amino acids. CDR1 LNHDA and CDR2 SQIVND come from the germline V gene (reference sequence). The CDR3 reads CASSLSSYNSPLHF. The CDR3 DNA reads TGTGCCAGTAGTCTTAGCTCCTATAATTCACCCCTCCACTTT. The entire variable domain, with the rest obtained from reference TRBV19 and TRBJ1-6, is as follows: DGGITQSPKYLFRKEGQNVTLSCEQNLNHDAMYWYRQDPGQGLRLIYYSQIVNDFQKGDIAEGYSVSREKKESFPLTVTSAQKNPTAFYLCASSLSSYNSPLHFGNGTRLTVT.

The J gene is TRBJ1-1, the V gene TRBV12-3 or TRBV12-4; no firm D call. Trimming left V 3 bases short and J 4 bases short, with 9 bases between. This CDR3 comprises 13 residues. For the CDR3, the DNA is TGTGCCAGCAGTTTTGCGGTTGGCACTGAAGCTTTCTTT. Translating it yields CASSFAVGTEAFF.

This clone was counted between two and nine times. The V and J genes are TRBV15 and TRBJ2-7; maybe TRBD1 (5 bases). CDR1 and CDR2 from the germline V gene are LNHNV and YYDKDF (reference sequence). V was pared by 0 bases and J by 4 bases, with 13 bases between. CDR3 length: 15 residues. Written as DNA, the CDR3 is TGTGCCACCAGCAGAGATGACAGCTCGACTTACGAGCAGTACTTC. It is translated as CATSRDDSSTYEQYF. The full variable domain, with the rest looked up from reference TRBV15 and TRBJ2-7, is DAMVIQNPRYQVTQFGKPVTLSCSQTLNHNVMYWYQQKSSQAPKLLFHYYDKDFNNEADTPDNFQSRRPNTSFCFLDIRSPGLGDTAMYLCATSRDDSSTYEQYFGPGTRLTVT.

The chain uses TRBV7-8 and TRBJ2-7; the D gene is possibly TRBD2 (6 bases). The CDR3 is 15 amino acids. Per germline, CDR1 SGHVS and CDR2 FQNEAQ. Trimming removed 4 bases at V and 3 bases at J, with 16 bases between. The CDR3 DNA is TGTGCCAGCAGCTCCCGCCTGACTAGAGGCTACGAGCAGTACTTC. This sequence encodes CASSSRLTRGYEQYF.

CDR3 amino acids: CASSVTGTGDTDTQYF. CDR3 bases: TGTGCCAGCAGTGTAACCGGGACAGGCGACACAGATACGCAGTATTTT. The chain uses TRBV25-1 and TRBJ2-3; TRBD1 matches 8 bases. The V and J ends lost 4 bases and 2 bases, in that order; junction bases with no gene match: 8. This CDR3 comprises 16 residues. In germline, CDR1 is MGHDK, CDR2 SYGVNS. The variable domain in full, completed from reference TRBV25-1 and TRBJ2-3, reads EADIYQTPRYLVIGTGKKITLECSQTMGHDKMYWYQQDPGMELHLIHYSYGVNSTEKGDLSSESTVSRIRTEHFPLTLESARPSHTSQYLCASSVTGTGDTDTQYFGPGTRLTVL.

The J gene is TRBJ1-5, the V gene TRBV18; 11 bases are shared with TRBD1. The CDR3 has 15 residues. Germline V lookup: CDR1 KGHSH, CDR2 LQKENI. V lost 3 bases to trimming and J lost 6 bases; unmatched junction nucleotides: 4. As DNA, the CDR3 is TGTGCCAGCTCACCGGGACAGGGGGAGGGTCAGCCCCAGCATTTT. Translating it yields CASSPGQGEGQPQHF.

V usage is TRBV7-2 and J usage is TRBJ2-1; maybe TRBD2 (5 bases). The CDR3 is 13 residues long. Trimming pared 4 bases from V and 8 bases from J, leaving 12 bases between. The germline V gene has CDR1 SGHTA and CDR2 FQGNSA. The CDR3 DNA sequence: TGTGCCAGCAGCTCGGACTCGGACGATGAGCAGTTCTTC. Its translation: CASSSDSDDEQFF.

This chain uses TRBV9 with TRBJ1-2, with a possible D match to TRBD1 (6 bases). V was cut by 0 bases and J by 7 bases, with 16 bases left in between. CDR1 is SGDLS and CDR2 is YYNGEE in the germline V gene. The CDR3 consists of 15 residues. CDR3 protein: CASSVGRAGERGYTF. The CDR3 bases are TGTGCCAGCAGCGTAGGTAGGGCAGGGGAGCGTGGCTACACCTTC.

CDR3 DNA: TGTGCCTGGAAAGGGGCCGCCTACGAGCAGTACTTC. Translation gives CAWKGAAYEQYF. The genes are TRBV30 and TRBJ2-7; a possible D gene is TRBD1 (5 bases). Trimming left V 4 bases short and J 2 bases short, with 9 bases between. The CDR3 loop spans 12 amino acids. Per germline, CDR1 GTSNPN and CDR2 SVGIG (reference sequence).

This clone was seen once. The chain has TRBV6-2 or TRBV6-3 and TRBJ2-2; TRBD2 matches at 7 bases. Germline V lookup: CDR1 MNHEY, CDR2 SVGEGT. Trimming cost V 0 bases and J 3 bases; bases outside gene matches: 10. The CDR3 consists of 18 residues. The CDR3 protein is CASSYSSGGTIYTGELFF. CDR3 in DNA: TGTGCCAGCAGTTACTCGAGTGGGGGGACTATCTACACCGGGGAGCTGTTTTTT.

This chain uses TRBV5-5 with TRBJ1-1; D is unresolved. This CDR3 spans 16 amino acids. The V end was cut by 0 bases, the J end by 2 bases, with 14 bases between. CDR1 is SGHKS, CDR2 YYEKEE, per germline (reference sequence). CDR3 nucleotides: TGTGCCAGCAGCTTGGCACCGGCAGCGGGAAACACTGAAGCTTTCTTT. This codes for CASSLAPAAGNTEAFF.

This chain uses TRBV5-1 with TRBJ2-7, with 9 nucleotides matching TRBD2. The J segment lost 3 bases and the V segment lost 3 bases, leaving 1 base of the junction unmatched. The CDR3 contains 13 residues. Per the germline V gene, CDR1 is SGHRS and CDR2 is YFSETQ. The CDR3 region has the DNA TGCGCCAGCAGCTCTAGCGGGAACTACGAGCAGTACTTC. Protein product: CASSSSGNYEQYF.

This clone was seen only once. The V call is TRBV29-1, the J call TRBJ2-1; 7 bases fit TRBD1. Germline V gene sequence: CDR1 SQVTM, CDR2 ANQGSEA. Trimming took 4 bases from V and 6 from J; bases not matched to a gene: 9. The CDR3 totals 14 residues. The CDR3 DNA reads as TGCAGCGTTGTAGCAGGGAACAGGGGCAATGAGCAGTTCTTC. Its translation is CSVVAGNRGNEQFF.

The gene calls are TRBV6-1 and TRBJ1-2; 8 bases match TRBD1. Losses at the gene ends were 3 bases for V and 8 bases for J; bases not matched to a gene: 5. Germline lookup yields CDR1 MNHNS and CDR2 SASEGT. This CDR3 comprises 13 residues. CDR3 sequence: CASSDRTGKGYTF. In DNA form, the CDR3 reads TGTGCCAGCAGTGACCGGACAGGGAAAGGCTACACCTTC.

V usage is TRBV16 and J usage is TRBJ1-1, with 7 bases aligning to TRBD1. Germline CDR1 reads KGHSY; CDR2 reads FQNENV. CDR3 size: 14 residues. V shed 2 bases, J shed 5 bases, and the junction held 5 bases outside the gene matches. The CDR3 reads CASSQNRGKTEAFF. CDR3 in DNA: TGTGCCAGCAGCCAAAACAGGGGAAAGACTGAAGCTTTCTTT.

The chain has TRBV7-9 and TRBJ2-1, with D unclear. Germline assignment: CDR1 SEHNR and CDR2 FQNEAQ (reference sequence). V gave up 5 bases and J gave up 5 bases, with 7 bases separating them. The CDR3 runs to 12 residues. The CDR3 region is CASSIADNEQFF. CDR3 sequence (DNA): TGTGCCAGCAGCATTGCGGACAATGAGCAGTTCTTC.

In this sample, this clone turned up once. The CDR3 loop reads CASRIQRNSNQPQHF. The DNA for the CDR3 is TGTGCCAGTCGAATACAGAGAAATAGCAATCAGCCCCAGCATTTT. The V call is TRBV19, the J call TRBJ1-5; no clear D. Germline V gene data show CDR1 as LNHDA and CDR2 as SQIVND (reference sequence). The germline V and J ends were trimmed by 8 bases and 0 bases, with 14 bases remaining between them. The CDR3 sequence is 15 residues long.

This clone was recorded a few times. J is TRBJ1-2 and V is TRBV6-2 or TRBV6-3, with TRBD1 matching over 8 bases. The germline gives CDR1 MNHEY, CDR2 SVGEGT. The CDR3 is made up of 14 amino acids. The J segment lost 6 bases and the V segment lost 2 bases, leaving 5 bases of the junction unmatched. The chain's CDR3 is CASSYGRGRDGYTF. CDR3 bases: TGTGCCAGCAGTTACGGCAGGGGGCGCGATGGCTACACCTTC.

J is TRBJ2-1 and V is TRBV9; 12 positions agree with TRBD2. From germline, CDR1 is SGDLS and CDR2 YYNGEE. The CDR3 loop spans 16 amino acids. The J segment lost 3 bases and the V segment lost 4 bases, leaving 5 bases of the junction unmatched. The CDR3 spells CASSSTSGGFYNEQFF. CDR3 sequence (DNA): TGTGCCAGCAGCAGTACTAGCGGGGGGTTCTACAATGAGCAGTTCTTC.

This chain connects TRBV5-1 to TRBJ2-1; TRBD2 matches 8 bases. The CDR3 length is 14 residues. Germline CDR1 is SGHRS and CDR2 is YFSETQ. V trimming: 2 bases; J trimming: 5 bases; junction bases outside the gene matches: 3. The CDR3 region has the DNA TGCGCCAGCAGCTTAGCGGGGGTTGACAATGAGCAGTTCTTC. Translated: CASSLAGVDNEQFF.

The rearrangement uses TRBV7-2 and TRBJ2-4; 7 nucleotides match TRBD1. The CDR3 extends over 13 amino acids. J gave up 9 bases and V 5 bases, and 7 bases lay outside the gene matches. From germline, CDR1 is SGHTA and CDR2 FQGNSA. The CDR3: CASSNRQGFIQYF. In DNA, the CDR3 is TGTGCCAGCAGCAACCGACAGGGATTCATTCAGTACTTC.

The chain has TRBV11-2 and TRBJ2-4; 7 bases line up with TRBD2. V lost 4 bases to trimming and J lost 7 bases; unmatched junction nucleotides: 7. CDR1 and CDR2 (germline): SGHAT, FQNNGV. The CDR3 contains 14 residues. CDR3 region: CASSSSGPGNIQYF. The CDR3 DNA follows: TGTGCCAGCAGCTCTAGCGGTCCGGGGAACATTCAGTACTTC.

The chain has TRBV21-1 and TRBJ2-4; TRBD2, the table's D call, lacks a check against the DNA. TRBV21-1 is annotated as a pseudogene. The CDR3 has 15 amino acids. The DNA of the CDR3 is TGTGCCAGCAGCGAAAGACTAGCGGGGGAAAACATTCAGTACTTC. This translates into CASSERLAGENIQYF.